The T cell receptor beta chain described here comes from a study of cytomegalovirus exposure and HLA in healthy donors. Turning to the study itself: An analysis done earlier identified some 120 million unique TCR beta sequences from about 179 million T cells. An early release of data contained approximately 80 million unique TCRs, which came from HLA-typed donors.

Remarks on this clone: Its antigen is currently unknown.

Germline lookup yields CDR1 MDHEN and CDR2 SYDVKM. This CDR3 has 14 amino acids. The V end lost 5 bases, the J end lost 4 bases, and 14 bases lay between the germline ends. Likely unrecorded immune exposures existed in these nominally healthy donors. Study results and caveats: Excluded: some indistinguishable V segments such as TRBV6-2 and TRBV6-3.

PCR employed 60 Vbeta and 13 Jbeta primers. Produced via immunoSEQ multiplex PCR; TCRdb's table is partial and in-frame only. The repertoire holds roughly 99,000 clones, with 70% to 80% as singletons. This clonotype was sampled from a male donor in good health and CMV-seropositive. The genes are TRBV28 and TRBJ1-1; the D is unclear. The sequenced material came from PBMCs. In nucleotides, the CDR3 is TGTGCCAGCAGTCTTGACCACCGGAGCACTGAAGCTTTCTTT. It specifies CASSLDHRSTEAFF.